The present T cell receptor beta chain was sequenced within a study of cytomegalovirus exposure and HLA in healthy donors. On the study more broadly: The study's early data release held about 85 million unique TCRs from HLA-typed donors.

The primer mix had 60 Vbeta and 13 Jbeta primers. The table came from immunoSEQ multiplex PCR; TCRdb's copy has only in-frame clones and leaves some out. The sample comprises around 150,000 clones, almost 80% of which are singletons, and roughly 0.69% rests with the top ten. This receptor was taken from a male donor in good health and CMV-seronegative. Material: PBMCs.

CDR3 region: CATGRKRTEAFF. DNA for the CDR3: TGTGCCACCGGGAGGAAGCGCACTGAAGCTTTCTTT. V is TRBV15 and J is TRBJ1-1; D gene ambiguous. The CDR3 spans 12 residues. V dropped 8 bases and J dropped 4 bases, with 11 bases sitting between them. The germline V gene has CDR1 LNHNV and CDR2 YYDKDF (reference sequence).